The T cell receptor (beta chain) under discussion was sequenced for a study of CD8+ T cells in alopecia areata. Treatment here: oral pan-JAK inhibitor, 5-10 mg twice daily. Sorting from PBMCs produced CD4+ and CD8+ T cells. Extracted RNA was reverse transcribed into cDNA, the sequencing template. Method: immunoSEQ multiplex PCR; TCRdb's copy keeps in-frame clones and lacks some. Of roughly 110,000 clones in the sample, roughly 84% were seen once. For this clone: Its antigen remains unknown.

This CDR3 has 12 amino acids. Germline values: CDR1 GTSNPN, CDR2 SVGIG (reference sequence). The V segment lost 5 bases and the J segment 6 bases; nucleotides outside the gene matches: 5. Findings and limits, study-wide: Among patients, TCR sharing was less clear than in mice, a difference possibly due in part to HLA diversity in the patient population.

The sequencing used CD8+ T cells sorted from blood, collected at week 24, from a patient treated with tofacitinib. The gene calls are TRBV30 and TRBJ2-5, with 8 bases aligning to TRBD1. This sequence originates from a human donor with alopecia areata. The CDR3 protein is CAWRTGMKTQYF. CDR3 DNA sequence: TGTGCCTGGCGGACAGGGATGAAGACCCAGTACTTC. Using reference TRBV30 and TRBJ2-5 for the parts outside the CDR3, the full variable domain is SQTIHQWPATLVQPVGSPLSLECTVEGTSNPNLYWYRQAAGRGLQLLFYSVGIGQISSEVPQNLSASRPQDRQFILSSKKLLLSDSGFYLCAWRTGMKTQYFGPGTRLLVL.